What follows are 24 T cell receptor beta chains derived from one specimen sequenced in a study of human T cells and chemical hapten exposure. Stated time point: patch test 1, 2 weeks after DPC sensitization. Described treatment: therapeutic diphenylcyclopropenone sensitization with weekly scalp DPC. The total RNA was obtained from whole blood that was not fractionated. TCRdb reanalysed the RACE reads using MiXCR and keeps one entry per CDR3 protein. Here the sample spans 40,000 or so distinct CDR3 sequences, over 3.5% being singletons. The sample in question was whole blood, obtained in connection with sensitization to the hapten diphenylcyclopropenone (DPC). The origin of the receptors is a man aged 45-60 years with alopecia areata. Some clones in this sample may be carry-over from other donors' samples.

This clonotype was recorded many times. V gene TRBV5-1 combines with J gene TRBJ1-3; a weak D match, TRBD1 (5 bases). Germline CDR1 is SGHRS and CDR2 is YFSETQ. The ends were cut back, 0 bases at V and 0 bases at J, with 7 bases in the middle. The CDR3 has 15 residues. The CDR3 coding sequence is TGCGCCAGCAGCTTGGCCGGGGCCTCTGGAAACACCATATATTTT. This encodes CASSLAGASGNTIYF.

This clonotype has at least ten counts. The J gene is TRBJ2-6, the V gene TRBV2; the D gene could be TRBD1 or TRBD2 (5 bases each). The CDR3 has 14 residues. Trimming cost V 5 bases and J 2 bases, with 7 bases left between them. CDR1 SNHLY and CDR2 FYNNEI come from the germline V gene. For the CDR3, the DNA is TGTGCCAGCAGTCGGGGCCCTGGGGCCAACGTCCTGACTTTC. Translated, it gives CASSRGPGANVLTF.

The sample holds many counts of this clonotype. DNA of the CDR3: TGCAGTGCTAGACACGGAGACTATGGCTACACCTTC. It yields the protein CSARHGDYGYTF. The V call is TRBV20-1, the J call TRBJ1-2, with D hard to call. The CDR3 sequence is 12 residues long. Trimming removed 2 bases from V and 3 bases from J, with 7 bases in between. The germline V gene encodes CDR1 DFQATT and CDR2 SNEGSKA (reference sequence).

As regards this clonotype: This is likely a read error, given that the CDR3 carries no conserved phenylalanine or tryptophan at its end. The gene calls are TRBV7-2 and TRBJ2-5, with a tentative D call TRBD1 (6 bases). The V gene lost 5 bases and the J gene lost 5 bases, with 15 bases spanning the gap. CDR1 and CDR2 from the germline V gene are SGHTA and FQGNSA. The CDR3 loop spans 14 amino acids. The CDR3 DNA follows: TGTGCCAGCAGCCCACAGGGTGGGAAGGAGACCCAGTACTTA. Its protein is CASSPQGGKETQYL.

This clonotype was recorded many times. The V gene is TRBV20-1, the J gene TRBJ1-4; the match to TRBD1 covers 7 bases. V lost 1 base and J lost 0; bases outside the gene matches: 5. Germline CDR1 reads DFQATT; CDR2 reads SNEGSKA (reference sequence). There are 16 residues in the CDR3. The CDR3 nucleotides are TGCAGTGCTAGAGGTACACAGGGGACAACTAATGAAAAACTGTTTTTT. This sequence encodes CSARGTQGTTNEKLFF.

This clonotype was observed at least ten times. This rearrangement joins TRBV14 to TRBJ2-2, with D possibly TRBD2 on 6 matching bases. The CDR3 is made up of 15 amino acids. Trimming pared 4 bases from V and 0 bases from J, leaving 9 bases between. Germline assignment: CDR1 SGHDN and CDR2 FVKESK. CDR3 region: CASSPGTPNTGELFF. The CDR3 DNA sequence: TGTGCCAGCAGCCCCGGGACTCCGAACACCGGGGAGCTGTTTTTT.

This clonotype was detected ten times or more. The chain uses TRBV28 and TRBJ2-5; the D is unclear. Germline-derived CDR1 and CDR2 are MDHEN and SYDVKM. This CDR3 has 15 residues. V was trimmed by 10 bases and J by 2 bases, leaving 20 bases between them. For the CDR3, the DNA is TGTGCCACCCATAATCTCGGGCGGATACAAGAGACCCAGTACTTC. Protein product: CATHNLGRIQETQYF. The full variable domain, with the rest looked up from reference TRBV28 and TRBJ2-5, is DVKVTQSSRYLVKRTGEKVFLECVQDMDHENMFWYRQDPGLGLRLIYFSYDVKMKEKGDIPEGYSVSREKKERFSLILESASTNQTSMYLCATHNLGRIQETQYFGPGTRLLVL.

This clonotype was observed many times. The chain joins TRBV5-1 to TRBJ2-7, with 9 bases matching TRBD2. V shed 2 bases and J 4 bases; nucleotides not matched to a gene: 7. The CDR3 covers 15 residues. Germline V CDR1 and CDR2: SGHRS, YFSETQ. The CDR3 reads CASSFAGGPLYEQYF. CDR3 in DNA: TGCGCCAGCAGCTTCGCGGGAGGGCCTTTGTACGAGCAGTACTTC. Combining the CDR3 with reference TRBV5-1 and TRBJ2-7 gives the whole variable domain KAGVTQTPRYLIKTRGQQVTLSCSPISGHRSVSWYQQTPGQGLQFLFEYFSETQRNKGNFPGRFSGRQFSNSRSEMNVSTLELGDSALYLCASSFAGGPLYEQYFGPGTRLTVT.

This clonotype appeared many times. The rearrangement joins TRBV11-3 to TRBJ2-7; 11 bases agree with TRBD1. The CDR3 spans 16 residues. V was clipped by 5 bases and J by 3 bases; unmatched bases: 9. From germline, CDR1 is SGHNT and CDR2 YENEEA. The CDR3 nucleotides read TGTGCCAGCAGCCCAGGACAGGGGGCAGGAATCTACGAGCAGTACTTC. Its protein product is CASSPGQGAGIYEQYF. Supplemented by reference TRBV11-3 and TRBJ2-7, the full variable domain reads EAGVVQSPRYKIIEKKQPVAFWCNPISGHNTLYWYLQNLGQGPELLIRYENEEAVDDSQLPKDRFSAERLKGVDSTLKIQPAELGDSAVYLCASSPGQGAGIYEQYFGPGTRLTVT.

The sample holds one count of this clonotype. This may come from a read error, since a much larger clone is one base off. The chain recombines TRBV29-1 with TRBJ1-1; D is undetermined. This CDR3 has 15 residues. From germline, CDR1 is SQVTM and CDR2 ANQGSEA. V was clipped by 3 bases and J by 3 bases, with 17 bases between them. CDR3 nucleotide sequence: TGCAGCGTTGATCATCCCAGGACGGACGACACTGAAGCTTTCTTT. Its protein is CSVDHPRTDDTEAFF.

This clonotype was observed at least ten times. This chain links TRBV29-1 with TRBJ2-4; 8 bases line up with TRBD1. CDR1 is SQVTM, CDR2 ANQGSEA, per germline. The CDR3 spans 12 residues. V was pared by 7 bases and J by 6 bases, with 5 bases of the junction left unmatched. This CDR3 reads CSGTTGVNIQYF. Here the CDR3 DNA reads TGCAGCGGCACGACAGGGGTAAACATTCAGTACTTC.

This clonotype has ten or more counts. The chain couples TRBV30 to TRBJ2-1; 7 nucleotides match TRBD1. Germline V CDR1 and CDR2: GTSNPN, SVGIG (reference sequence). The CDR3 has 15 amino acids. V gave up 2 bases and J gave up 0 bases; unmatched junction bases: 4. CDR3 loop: CAWSMGQSSYNEQFF. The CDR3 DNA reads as TGTGCCTGGAGTATGGGACAGAGCTCCTACAATGAGCAGTTCTTC.

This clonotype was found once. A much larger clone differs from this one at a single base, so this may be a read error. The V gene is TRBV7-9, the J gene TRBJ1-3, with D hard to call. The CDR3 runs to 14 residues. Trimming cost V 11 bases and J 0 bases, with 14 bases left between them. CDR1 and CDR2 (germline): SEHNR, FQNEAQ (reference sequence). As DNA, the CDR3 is TGTGCCGGCATAGCGTCAATCTCTGGAAACACCATATATTTT. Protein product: CAGIASISGNTIYF.

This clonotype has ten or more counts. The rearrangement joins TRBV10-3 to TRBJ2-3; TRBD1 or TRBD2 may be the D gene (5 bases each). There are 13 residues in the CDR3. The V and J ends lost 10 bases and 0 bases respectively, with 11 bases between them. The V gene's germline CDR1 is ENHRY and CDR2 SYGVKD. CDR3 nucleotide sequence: TGTGCCAACTGGGACGCTAGCACAGATACGCAGTATTTT. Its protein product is CANWDASTDTQYF.

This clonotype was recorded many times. In nucleotides, the CDR3 is TGTGCCAGCAGCCAAGTGGAGACCCAGTACTTC. As protein: CASSQVETQYF. The chain joins TRBV3-1 to TRBJ2-5; no reliable D call. The germline V and J ends were trimmed by 1 base and 5 bases, with 2 bases remaining between them. CDR3 size: 11 residues. CDR1 LGHDT and CDR2 YNNKEL come from the germline V gene (reference sequence).

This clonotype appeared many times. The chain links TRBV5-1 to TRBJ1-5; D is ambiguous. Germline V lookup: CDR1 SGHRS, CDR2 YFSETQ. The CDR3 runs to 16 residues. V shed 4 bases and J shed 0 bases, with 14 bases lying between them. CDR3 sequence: CASSLFGSFSNQPQHF. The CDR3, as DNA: TGCGCCAGCAGCCTGTTTGGAAGTTTTAGCAATCAGCCCCAGCATTTT.

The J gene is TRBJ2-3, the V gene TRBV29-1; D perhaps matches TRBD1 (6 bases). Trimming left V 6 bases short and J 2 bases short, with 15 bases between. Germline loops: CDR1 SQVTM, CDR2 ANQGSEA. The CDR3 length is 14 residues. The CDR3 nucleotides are TGCAGCGTCGAGGGTGGACAGCACACAGATACGCAGTATTTT. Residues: CSVEGGQHTDTQYF.

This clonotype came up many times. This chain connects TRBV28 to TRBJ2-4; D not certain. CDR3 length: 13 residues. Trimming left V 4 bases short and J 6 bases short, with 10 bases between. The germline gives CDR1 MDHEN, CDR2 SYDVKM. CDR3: CASSSLHRNIQYF. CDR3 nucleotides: TGTGCCAGCAGTTCCCTACACCGAAACATTCAGTACTTC.

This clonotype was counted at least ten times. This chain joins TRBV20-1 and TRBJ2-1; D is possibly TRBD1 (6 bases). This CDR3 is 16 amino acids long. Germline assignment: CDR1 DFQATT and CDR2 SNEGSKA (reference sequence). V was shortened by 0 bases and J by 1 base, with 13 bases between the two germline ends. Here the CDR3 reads CSARERGSGSYNEQFF. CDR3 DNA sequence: TGCAGTGCTAGAGAGAGGGGGTCGGGATCCTACAATGAGCAGTTCTTC.

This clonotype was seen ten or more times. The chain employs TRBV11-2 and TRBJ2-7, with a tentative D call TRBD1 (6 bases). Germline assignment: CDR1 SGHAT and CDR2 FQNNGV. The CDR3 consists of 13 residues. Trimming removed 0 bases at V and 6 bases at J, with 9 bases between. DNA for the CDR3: TGTGCCAGCAGCTTAGAGCTCAGGGGCGAGCAGTACTTC. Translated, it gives CASSLELRGEQYF.

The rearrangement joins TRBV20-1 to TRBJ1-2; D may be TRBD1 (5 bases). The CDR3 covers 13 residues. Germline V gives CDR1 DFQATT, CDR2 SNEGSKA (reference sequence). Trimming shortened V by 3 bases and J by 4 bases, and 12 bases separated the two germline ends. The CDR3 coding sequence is TGCAGTGCTAGGGCCAGGGAGGTCTATGGCTACACCTTC. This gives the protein CSARAREVYGYTF.

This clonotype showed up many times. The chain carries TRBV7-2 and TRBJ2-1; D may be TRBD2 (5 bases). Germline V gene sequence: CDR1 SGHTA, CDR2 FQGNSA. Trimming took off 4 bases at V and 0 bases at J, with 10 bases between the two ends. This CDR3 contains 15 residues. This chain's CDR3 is CASSSDFSSYNEQFF. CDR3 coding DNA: TGTGCCAGCAGCTCGGACTTTAGCTCCTACAATGAGCAGTTCTTC.

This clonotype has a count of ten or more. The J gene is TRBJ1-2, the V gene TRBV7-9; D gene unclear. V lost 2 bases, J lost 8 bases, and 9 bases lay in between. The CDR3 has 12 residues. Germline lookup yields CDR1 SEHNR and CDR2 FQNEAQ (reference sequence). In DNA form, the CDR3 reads TGTGCCAGCAGCTTACGCGTCTACGGCTACACCTTC. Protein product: CASSLRVYGYTF.

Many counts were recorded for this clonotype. The CDR3 coding sequence is TGTGCCAGCAGCGGGACTCCTTCCTACGAGCAGTACTTC. It translates to CASSGTPSYEQYF. The V call is TRBV28, the J call TRBJ2-7; TRBD2 is a possible D gene (6 bases). CDR3 size: 13 residues. The germline V gene has CDR1 MDHEN and CDR2 SYDVKM. Trimming took off 6 bases at V and 1 base at J, with 10 bases between the two ends.